This T cell receptor (beta chain) originates from a study of blood T cell repertoires in COVID-19. The wider study: Whether acute or convalescent, the COVID-19 samples came from the United States, Italy and Spain. In each case, the material was cDNA or gDNA derived from T cells, B-cell-depleted T cells, or PBMCs.

The study assigned cohorts using participant-reported clinical history. Sequenced by immunoSEQ multiplex PCR; TCRdb stores in-frame clones only, minus some. This sample has about 220,000 clones, with around 87% found just once. The receptor was derived from a woman between 18 and 30 years old in a cohort exposed to, infected with or recovered from COVID-19 (not recorded which). Sequenced sample: PBMCs or T cells enriched from blood (not recorded which).

In DNA form, the CDR3 reads TGTGCCAGTAGTATTTCCCGCCCATGGGGGGATAATGAAAAACTGTTTTTT. It specifies CASSISRPWGDNEKLFF. The chain carries TRBV19 and TRBJ1-4; a possible D gene is TRBD1 (5 bases). From germline, CDR1 is LNHDA and CDR2 SQIVND (reference sequence). The ends were cut back, 3 bases at V and 4 bases at J, with 18 bases in the middle. The CDR3 is 17 residues long.